This section outlines one T cell receptor (beta chain) sequence together with its context. The antigen remains undetermined. These data come from a study of blood T cells in healthy people across ages. The CDR3 is made up of 15 amino acids. The ends lost 7 bases at V and 4 bases at J; junction bases unmatched: 9. Germline-derived CDR1 and CDR2 are MDHEN and SYDVKM. The study recruited healthy Caucasian donors from Russia who were aged roughly 6 to 100. The authors isolated at least 6 million PBMCs per sample. General study results and limits: The authors considered diversity estimates from one million T cells to be underestimates.

The use of a sample-barcoded 5' primer and a J-beta primer mix characterized a second PCR of roughly 6 to 11 cycles. From the 5' RACE reads, TCRdb called clonotypes with MiXCR, one entry per CDR3 protein. The table records hundreds of thousands of distinct CDR3 sequences, approximately 48% of them present only once. J is TRBJ2-7 and V is TRBV28; 11 positions match TRBD2. This TCR derives from a man aged 55 to 70 in good health. The sequenced sample consisted of blood. CDR3 amino acids: CASTISGGAPYEQYF. The CDR3 bases are TGTGCCAGCACCATTAGCGGGGGGGCTCCTTACGAGCAGTACTTC.